The rows below give T cell receptor beta chains drawn from one sample of a study of CD8+ T cells in alopecia areata. The table came from immunoSEQ multiplex PCR; TCRdb's copy has only in-frame clones and leaves some out. The sample contains about 92,000 clones, roughly 45% of which appear only once. Sequenced material: CD8+ T cells sorted from blood, taken at week 24, from a patient treated with tofacitinib. The receptors shown here come from a human donor with alopecia areata. Each CDR3 is given without its conserved first and last residue.

V gene,J gene,CDR3 protein
TRBV6-6,TRBJ2-3,ASSYEAGRTDTQY
TRBV9,TRBJ2-3,ASSGLAGERSQY
TRBV7-8,TRBJ2-1,ASSFFQGREDEQF
TRBV7-9,TRBJ2-7,ATQGSSSYEQY
TRBV9,TRBJ2-1,ASSGQASEQF
TRBV4-1,TRBJ1-1,ASSQSDRWTEAF
TRBV6-5,TRBJ1-1,ASSPSRGLGAEAF
TRBV27,TRBJ2-7,ASSSRGPNEQY
TRBV2,TRBJ1-2,ASSEYRNYGYT
TRBV6-5,TRBJ2-3,ASSYSERGRTDTQY
TRBV7-6,TRBJ1-2,ASSSGVGGGYT
TRBV9,TRBJ2-2,ASSVGTSGNTGELF
TRBV19,TRBJ1-1,ASRAANTEAF
TRBV5-5,TRBJ1-2,ASSPGRGNYGYT
TRBV9,TRBJ2-5,ASSVEVTDETQY
TRBV27,TRBJ1-1,ASRLTGNTEAF
TRBV7-2,TRBJ2-5,ASSLALPKETQY
TRBV9,TRBJ2-7,ASSVDGLSYEQY
TRBV6-6,TRBJ2-2,ASTPAGGTGELF
TRBV19,TRBJ1-1,ATKRPDRGLNTEAF
TRBV15,TRBJ2-7,ATSRGTSGSRFEQY
TRBV10-3,TRBJ2-1,AIRHKDKPYNEQF
TRBV9,TRBJ2-7,ASSAGGPSYEQY
TRBV19,TRBJ2-7,ASSPPDRGRGYEQY
TRBV19,TRBJ2-7,ASSKTGYEQY
TRBV19,TRBJ2-1,ASSMVYNEQF